The 27 T cell receptor beta chains given below trace back to one sample, sequenced in a study of blood T cell repertoires in COVID-19 (dated by TCRdb to about 2020). The library was obtained by the immunoSEQ multiplex PCR assay. TCRdb's version of the immuneACCESS table is confined to in-frame rearrangements and falls short of the full clone set. An unresolved V gene accounts for under half of the shortfall where checked; the remainder is of unknown origin. This sample is represented by about 130,000 clones; approximately 82% of them were singletons. Roughly 10% of the sample is in the top ten clones. Sequencing input: peripheral blood. These receptors came from a man aged 40-49 years with active or convalescent COVID-19.

This chain connects TRBV7-9 to TRBJ2-5; tentatively, D is TRBD2 (6 bases). The CDR3 has 14 amino acids. V lost 5 bases, J lost 5 bases, and 15 bases lay in between. Germline V CDR1 and CDR2: SEHNR, FQNEAQ (reference sequence). The CDR3: CASSPGLAWETQYF. The CDR3 nucleotides read TGTGCCAGCAGCCCGGGACTGGCCTGGGAGACCCAGTACTTC.

DNA for the CDR3: TGTGCCAGCAGCCCCTGGGGACAGGCCAATGAGCAGTTCTTC. It yields the protein CASSPWGQANEQFF. The chain carries TRBV9 and TRBJ2-1, with 8 positions matching TRBD1. In germline, CDR1 is SGDLS, CDR2 YYNGEE. The CDR3 has 14 residues. V shed 4 bases and J 6 bases; nucleotides not matched to a gene: 6. The whole variable domain, filled in from reference TRBV9 and TRBJ2-1, reads DSGVTQTPKHLITATGQRVTLRCSPRSGDLSVYWYQQSLDQGLQFLIQYYNGEERAKGNILERFSAQQFPDLHSELNLSSLELGDSALYFCASSPWGQANEQFFGPGTRLTVL.

This clone has only one observation. V and J are TRBV9 and TRBJ2-2, with D perhaps TRBD1 (6 bases). This CDR3 spans 15 amino acids. Deletions cut 5 bases from V and 0 bases from J, with 11 bases between. Germline assignment: CDR1 SGDLS and CDR2 YYNGEE. The CDR3 nucleotides read TGTGCCAGCAGGGGGGCCCGACCGAACACCGGGGAGCTGTTTTTT. Protein product: CASRGARPNTGELFF.

The V gene is TRBV6-5, the J gene TRBJ1-4; 7 bases are shared with TRBD1. The CDR3 consists of 15 residues. V was clipped by 0 bases and J by 8 bases; unmatched bases: 6. CDR1 and CDR2 from the germline V gene are MNHEY and SVGAGI. The CDR3, as DNA: TGTGCCAGCAGTTACTCGGCAGGGGGGAGAGAAAAACTGTTTTTT. Translation gives CASSYSAGGREKLFF.

This clone was found once. The CDR3 reads CASLATTYEQYF. The CDR3 DNA follows: TGTGCCAGTCTAGCCACGACCTACGAGCAGTACTTC. This chain links TRBV19 with TRBJ2-7, with a tentative D call TRBD2 (5 bases). Looked up from germline, CDR1 is LNHDA and CDR2 is SQIVND (reference sequence). Trimming took 8 bases from V and 2 from J, leaving 10 bases between them. The CDR3 length is 12 residues.

The chain recombines TRBV5-6 with TRBJ2-1, with unresolved D. The germline gives CDR1 SGHDT, CDR2 YYEEEE. Trimming stripped 5 bases from V and 0 bases from J, with 12 bases between. The CDR3 length is 15 residues. CDR3 DNA sequence: TGTGCCAGCAGGTCTGTACTTCCCTCCTACAATGAGCAGTTCTTC. This codes for CASRSVLPSYNEQFF.

The genes are TRBV7-2 and TRBJ1-5; 7 bases are a match to TRBD1. Germline CDR1 and CDR2: SGHTA and FQGNSA. This CDR3 is built from 15 residues. V was pared by 1 base and J by 4 bases, with 4 bases of the junction left unmatched. In DNA, the CDR3 is TGTGCCAGCAGCTTAGAACAGGGGTTTAATCAGCCCCAGCATTTT. Amino acid sequence: CASSLEQGFNQPQHF.

The chain is built from TRBV23-1 and TRBJ1-3, with D possibly being TRBD1 (5 bases). Being an ORF, TRBV23-1 has a function that is uncertain. This CDR3 comprises 14 residues. Trimming shortened V by 4 bases and J by 4 bases, and 11 bases separated the two germline ends. The DNA of the CDR3 is TGCGCCAGCAGTCGCTCTCAGGGCGGAAACACCATATATTTT. Its protein product is CASSRSQGGNTIYF.

This rearrangement joins TRBV5-4 to TRBJ1-1; no definite D call. The CDR3 runs 15 residues. Germline-derived CDR1 and CDR2 are SGHNT and YYREEE (reference sequence). V lost 0 bases to trimming and J lost 1 base, with 10 bases between them. CDR3 DNA: TGTGCCAGCAGCTTGGAACTAACGGGGAACACTGAAGCTTTCTTT. Protein product: CASSLELTGNTEAFF.

J is TRBJ1-2 and V is TRBV12-3 or TRBV12-4; the D gene is possibly TRBD1 (5 bases). CDR3 length equals 13 residues. Trimming took 4 bases from V and 8 from J, leaving 14 bases between them. This CDR3 reads CASSSGGVRGYTF. CDR3 nucleotides: TGTGCCAGCAGTTCCGGGGGTGTGAGGGGCTACACCTTC.

The chain recombines TRBV11-2 with TRBJ2-7, with a tentative D call TRBD2 (6 bases). The CDR3 runs 14 residues. Germline lookup yields CDR1 SGHAT and CDR2 FQNNGV. V dropped 1 base and J dropped 2 bases, with 9 bases sitting between them. For the CDR3, the DNA is TGTGCCAGCAGCTTAGGACAGCGGGCCTACGAGCAGTACTTC. It encodes CASSLGQRAYEQYF. Using reference TRBV11-2 and TRBJ2-7 for the parts outside the CDR3, the full variable domain is EAGVAQSPRYKIIEKRQSVAFWCNPISGHATLYWYQQILGQGPKLLIQFQNNGVVDDSQLPKDRFSAERLKGVDSTLKIQPAKLEDSAVYLCASSLGQRAYEQYFGPGTRLTVT.

The V call is TRBV6-5, the J call TRBJ2-5, with 8 bases lining up with TRBD1. The V gene end was trimmed by 8 bases and the J gene end by 5 bases; junction bases not matched to a gene: 10. The CDR3 spans 14 residues. CDR1 is MNHEY, CDR2 SVGAGI, per germline. CDR3 amino acids: CASGRGPSSETQYF. As DNA, the CDR3 is TGTGCCAGCGGCAGGGGGCCTTCATCGGAGACCCAGTACTTC.

The V gene is TRBV5-6, the J gene TRBJ1-2; D may be TRBD1 (5 bases). Trimming removed 2 bases at V and 4 bases at J, with 9 bases between. Germline-derived CDR1 and CDR2 are SGHDT and YYEEEE. The CDR3 loop spans 13 amino acids. In nucleotides, the CDR3 is TGTGCCAGCAGCTTAAGGGGTTTCTATGGCTACACCTTC. Translation gives CASSLRGFYGYTF.

The chain has TRBV30 and TRBJ1-4, with 12 bases that match TRBD1. Germline V gives CDR1 GTSNPN, CDR2 SVGIG (reference sequence). J lost 7 bases, V lost 5 bases, and 11 bases had no gene match. CDR3 length: 16 residues. DNA for the CDR3: TGTGCCTGGGAGGGGGACAGGGGGCGCCCGGGTGAAAAACTGTTTTTT. Its translation is CAWEGDRGRPGEKLFF. The full variable domain, in which reference TRBV30 and TRBJ1-4 provide the parts outside the CDR3, is SQTIHQWPATLVQPVGSPLSLECTVEGTSNPNLYWYRQAAGRGLQLLFYSVGIGQISSEVPQNLSASRPQDRQFILSSKKLLLSDSGFYLCAWEGDRGRPGEKLFFGSGTQLSVL.

The rearrangement links TRBV10-3 to TRBJ1-3; D is ambiguous. The germline CDR1 and CDR2 sequences are ENHRY and SYGVKD. CDR3 length: 12 amino acids. Trimming took off 10 bases at V and 0 bases at J, with 7 bases between the two ends. The CDR3 region is CATQSSGNTIYF. CDR3 coding DNA: TGTGCCACACAGAGCTCTGGAAACACCATATATTTT.

The V gene is TRBV5-6, the J gene TRBJ1-5; D unresolved. The V end was cut by 3 bases, the J end by 4 bases, with 14 bases between. The CDR3 loop spans 15 amino acids. Germline CDR1 SGHDT, CDR2 YYEEEE. CDR3 nucleotide sequence: TGTGCCAGCAGCTCTTCGGGAAGGGCTAATCAGCCCCAGCATTTT. This sequence encodes CASSSSGRANQPQHF.

The genes are TRBV24-1 and TRBJ2-2; the D is unclear. Looked up from germline, CDR1 is KGHDR and CDR2 is SFDVKD. This CDR3 is built from 13 residues. V shed 9 bases and J shed 1 base, with 8 bases lying between them. The CDR3 nucleotides are TGTGCCACCGCGGAACAGAACACCGGGGAGCTGTTTTTT. Residues: CATAEQNTGELFF.

The CDR3 here is CASRWGRNTEAFF. The DNA of the CDR3 is TGTGCCAGCAGATGGGGCAGGAACACTGAAGCTTTCTTT. The rearrangement joins TRBV12-3 or TRBV12-4 to TRBJ1-1, with D tentatively TRBD1 (5 bases). There are 13 residues in the CDR3. Trimming cost V 6 bases and J 1 base, with 9 bases left between them.

The chain employs TRBV12-3 or TRBV12-4 and TRBJ1-2; 7 bases map to TRBD1. The CDR3 spans 13 residues. V gave up 6 bases and J gave up 7 bases; unmatched junction bases: 8. The CDR3 sequence: CASSLQGTLGYTF. The CDR3 DNA sequence: TGTGCCAGCAGCCTACAGGGGACTCTTGGCTACACCTTC.

V is TRBV5-1 and J is TRBJ2-2; 10 bases are shared with TRBD2. V was pared by 4 bases and J by 1 base, with 1 base of the junction left unmatched. The CDR3 runs 15 residues. Germline loops: CDR1 SGHRS, CDR2 YFSETQ. CDR3 sequence (DNA): TGCGCCAGCAGCCGGACTAGCGGGAACACCGGGGAGCTGTTTTTT. The encoded protein is CASSRTSGNTGELFF.

The chain's CDR3 is CASSQEGTGGTNEKLFF. CDR3 nucleotides: TGTGCCAGCAGCCAAGAGGGTACAGGGGGCACTAATGAAAAACTGTTTTTT. The genes are TRBV4-2 and TRBJ1-4; 9 bases are a match to TRBD1. CDR1 is LGHNA, CDR2 YNFKEQ, per germline. V lost 0 bases to trimming and J lost 2 bases; unmatched junction nucleotides: 4. CDR3 length equals 17 residues.

This clone showed up just once. The V and J genes are TRBV28 and TRBJ1-2, with a weak D call TRBD1 (5 bases). This CDR3 is 12 amino acids long. CDR1 MDHEN and CDR2 SYDVKM come from the germline V gene. V was trimmed by 2 bases and J by 6 bases, leaving 7 bases between them. The CDR3 spells CASSLRGNGYTF. Written as DNA, the CDR3 is TGTGCCAGCAGTTTACGGGGGAATGGCTACACCTTC.

The V and J genes are TRBV19 and TRBJ1-5; no clear D. The CDR3 loop spans 18 amino acids. V was cut by 4 bases and J by 1 base, with 20 bases left in between. CDR1 and CDR2 from the germline V gene are LNHDA and SQIVND (reference sequence). The CDR3, as DNA: TGTGCCAGTAGTACCCGGGATTCATGGGTGACCAGCAATCAGCCCCAGCATTTT. It specifies CASSTRDSWVTSNQPQHF.

This rearrangement joins TRBV16 to TRBJ2-1; weak D call: TRBD2 (6 bases). CDR3 length equals 14 residues. The germline CDR1 and CDR2 sequences are KGHSY and FQNENV. V lost 4 bases and J lost 7, with 14 bases in between. CDR3 in amino acids: CASSPSRGVNEQFF. CDR3 coding DNA: TGTGCCAGCAGCCCTTCACGCGGGGTGAATGAGCAGTTCTTC.

The V call is TRBV5-4, the J call TRBJ2-6; a possible D gene is TRBD1 (5 bases). Germline V lookup: CDR1 SGHNT, CDR2 YYREEE (reference sequence). The germline V and J ends were trimmed by 0 bases and 13 bases, with 17 bases remaining between them. The CDR3 covers 15 residues. CDR3 DNA: TGTGCCAGCAGCTTGGTCACAGGAACGTATACGGTCCTGACTTTC. It is translated as CASSLVTGTYTVLTF.

The chain uses TRBV4-3 and TRBJ2-7; 14 bases fit TRBD2. The ends lost 4 bases at V and 2 bases at J; junction bases unmatched: 7. Per the germline V gene, CDR1 is LGHNA and CDR2 is YSLEER. This CDR3 has 17 residues. CDR3 in amino acids: CASSLGLAGAGTYEQYF. The CDR3 DNA is TGCGCCAGCAGCCTGGGACTAGCGGGGGCCGGAACCTACGAGCAGTACTTC.

This chain connects TRBV7-2 to TRBJ1-1; D gene uncertain. There are 12 residues in the CDR3. V was cut by 9 bases and J by 7 bases, with 15 bases left in between. Germline CDR1 is SGHTA and CDR2 is FQGNSA. The CDR3 protein is CASRLQRGEAFF. The CDR3 nucleotides are TGTGCCAGTCGCCTCCAGCGGGGTGAAGCTTTCTTT. Full variable domain (remainder filled in from reference TRBV7-2 and TRBJ1-1): GAGVSQSPSNKVTEKGKDVELRCDPISGHTALYWYRQSLGQGLEFLIYFQGNSAPDKSGLPSDRFSAERTGGSVSTLTIQRTQQEDSAVYLCASRLQRGEAFFGQGTRLTVV.